These T cell receptor beta chains were read from a single sample in a study of cytomegalovirus exposure and HLA in healthy donors. Data came from immunoSEQ multiplex PCR; TCRdb stores just in-frame clones and leaves some out. This sample has 200,000 to 250,000 clones, with 75% to 85% found just once. The sample comprised PBMCs. These receptors were collected from a woman between 55 and 75 years old in good health and CMV-seropositive. CDR3s leave out the opening cysteine and the closing phenylalanine or tryptophan. Fields, in order: V gene, CDR3 protein.

v_gene: TRBV30; CDR3aa: AWSGPGQGAKNTEAF
v_gene: TRBV5-4; CDR3aa: ASSQTQGDTQY
v_gene: TRBV29-1; CDR3aa: SVEPGTSGHNEQF
v_gene: TRBV7-2; CDR3aa: ASSWTSAGNTIY
v_gene: TRBV7-9; CDR3aa: ASSSKIAGVQF
v_gene: TRBV6-5; CDR3aa: ASSYSRAVVEKLF
v_gene: TRBV6-5; CDR3aa: ASSYSLGASPLH
v_gene: TRBV7-9; CDR3aa: ASSLDRFPKNYEQY
v_gene: TRBV7-2; CDR3aa: ASSSEGRGLSLAKNIQY
v_gene: TRBV10-1; CDR3aa: ASSVAVSYNEQF
v_gene: TRBV7-9; CDR3aa: ASSLGGGYGYT
v_gene: TRBV25-1; CDR3aa: ASGRTGRYLGYT
v_gene: TRBV13; CDR3aa: ASSLTNLLAGGLSADTQY
v_gene: TRBV4-3; CDR3aa: ASSPGQGGEKLF
v_gene: TRBV19; CDR3aa: ASSPRTGMGYSNQPQH
v_gene: TRBV19; CDR3aa: ASSIGVQGPSYNEQF
v_gene: TRBV11-2; CDR3aa: ASSLGGSTRDEQF
v_gene: TRBV7-2; CDR3aa: ASSLGQGVEQY
v_gene: TRBV30; CDR3aa: AWSRPGGFSGNTIY
v_gene: TRBV5-1; CDR3aa: ASSLGRTQETQY
v_gene: TRBV7-9; CDR3aa: ASSLGQGISYEQY
v_gene: TRBV27; CDR3aa: ASSLREYSNQPQH
v_gene: TRBV19; CDR3aa: ASSIRSGLHPYEQY
v_gene: TRBV6-5; CDR3aa: ASSYDSNSNQPQH
v_gene: TRBV19; CDR3aa: ASSIFLVRGGAMNTEAF
v_gene: TRBV5-5; CDR3aa: ASSGNRGLNEAF
v_gene: TRBV28; CDR3aa: ASSLPSSGNTIY
v_gene: TRBV4-1; CDR3aa: ASSPLGEGRSETQY
v_gene: TRBV7-2; CDR3aa: ASSLDRPQRYNEQF
v_gene: TRBV5-1; CDR3aa: ASSVTPGLGFNEQF
v_gene: TRBV6-1; CDR3aa: ASSNRERGSEQY
v_gene: TRBV5-1; CDR3aa: ASSQGTGSYNEQF
v_gene: TRBV7-2; CDR3aa: ASVAGDPNEQF
v_gene: TRBV6-5; CDR3aa: ASSYLQGGNSPLH
v_gene: TRBV6-5; CDR3aa: ASSYSKSAGFYEQY
v_gene: TRBV5-1; CDR3aa: ASSPAGTGGTEAF
v_gene: TRBV10-3; CDR3aa: AISESNSHEQY
v_gene: TRBV9; CDR3aa: ASSAGDGRNQPQH
v_gene: TRBV12-5; CDR3aa: ASGDSWYYEQY
v_gene: TRBV6-5; CDR3aa: ASSSRQGAQPQH
v_gene: TRBV25-1; CDR3aa: ASSDNRGLAGQETQY
v_gene: TRBV18; CDR3aa: ASSPGLAGGYEQY
v_gene: TRBV5-1; CDR3aa: ASSVTGLSTGELF
v_gene: TRBV2; CDR3aa: ASQITGGTEAF
v_gene: TRBV4-2; CDR3aa: ASSQGTSAYNEQF
v_gene: TRBV6-5; CDR3aa: ASSYVAGGQETQY
v_gene: TRBV28; CDR3aa: ASSLGGWGSPLH
v_gene: TRBV9; CDR3aa: ASSPGAGALGGELF
v_gene: TRBV6-1; CDR3aa: ASTRDRGPPLH
v_gene: TRBV6-6; CDR3aa: ASSHGQGATEQY
v_gene: TRBV30; CDR3aa: AWGQGLSSYGYT
v_gene: TRBV4-2; CDR3aa: ASSQGTATYEQY
v_gene: TRBV30; CDR3aa: AWSVRGTDTQY
v_gene: TRBV7-2; CDR3aa: ASSLKPGAYSPLH
v_gene: TRBV4-1; CDR3aa: ASSQGDVGGQPQH
v_gene: TRBV2; CDR3aa: ASSGLAGSTDTQY
v_gene: TRBV29-1; CDR3aa: SVQVWGYEQY
v_gene: TRBV7-2; CDR3aa: ASSLGDRGLRTEAF
v_gene: TRBV5-1; CDR3aa: ASSLVGGIQETQY